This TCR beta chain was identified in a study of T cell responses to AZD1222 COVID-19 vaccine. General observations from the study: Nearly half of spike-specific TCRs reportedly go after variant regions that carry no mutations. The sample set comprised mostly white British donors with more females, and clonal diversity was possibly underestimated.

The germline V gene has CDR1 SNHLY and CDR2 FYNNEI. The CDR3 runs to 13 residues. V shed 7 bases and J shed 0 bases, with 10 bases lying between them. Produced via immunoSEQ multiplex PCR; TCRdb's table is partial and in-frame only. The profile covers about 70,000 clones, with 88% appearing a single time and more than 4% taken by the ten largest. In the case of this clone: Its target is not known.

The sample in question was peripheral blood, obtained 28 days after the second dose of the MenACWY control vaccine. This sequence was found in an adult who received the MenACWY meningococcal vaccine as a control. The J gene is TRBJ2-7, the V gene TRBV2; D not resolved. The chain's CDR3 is CASKSGGSYEQYF. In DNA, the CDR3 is TGTGCCAGCAAAAGTGGCGGCTCCTACGAGCAGTACTTC.